This T cell receptor beta chain originates from a study of blood T cell repertoires in COVID-19. Measured with immunoSEQ multiplex PCR; TCRdb has only the in-frame clones, and not every one. In the table there are approximately 290,000 clones, 80% to 85% of which are singletons. V shed 0 bases and J 5 bases; nucleotides not matched to a gene: 7. The CDR3 has 15 amino acids. Germline assignment: CDR1 SGHRS and CDR2 YFSETQ. This chain links TRBV5-1 with TRBJ2-5, with 7 bases identical to TRBD1. Sequences were obtained from peripheral blood. This receptor was obtained from a person aged 65 to 85 with COVID-19, enrolled during active disease. The CDR3 DNA reads TGCGCCAGCAGCTTGGAAGGGGGCACTCAGGAGACCCAGTACTTC. As protein: CASSLEGGTQETQYF.